The entry below gives a single TCR beta chain sequence along with its context. Its antigen is not identified. Positive CCR7 selection of CD45RO-negative cells yielded the naive CD8 cells, and terminally differentiated effector memory CD45RA+ cells were excluded. Germline V gene lookup returns CDR1 MNHNY and CDR2 SVGAGI (reference sequence). With 6 bases removed from V and 2 bases from J, the gap between germline ends came to 10 bases. The CDR3 covers 14 residues. The sample originates from a study of shared clonotypes between healthy human individuals. Whole-study context: Researchers assigned three CD4 naive, three CD4 memory, two CD8 naive and one CD8 memory plate to each donor.

The assay was immunoSEQ multiplex PCR, and TCRdb's table has in-frame clones only and misses some. The top ten clones hold 0.9% to 1.3% of a sample with about 2 million clones, 85% to 95% of them seen once. Points from the study as a whole: It was only blood that was sampled, and tissue repertoires likely differ. The study generally estimated greater richness for naive than memory subsets.

V and J are TRBV6-6 and TRBJ2-2; D call uncertain. This receptor was taken from a man between 18 and 35 years old in good health. The sample comprised naive CD8+ T cells sorted from blood. The CDR3 protein is CASSPLENTGELFF. The DNA of the CDR3 is TGTGCCAGCAGCCCCCTAGAAAACACCGGGGAGCTGTTTTTT.